The 12 T cell receptor beta chains below were found in one sample sequenced in a study of cytomegalovirus exposure and HLA in healthy donors. Both 60 Vbeta primers and 13 Jbeta primers went into the PCR. Clones were read by immunoSEQ multiplex PCR, and TCRdb kept only the in-frame ones, dropping some. The table includes some 150,000 clones, 65% to 90% detected once. Sequenced material: PBMCs. The receptors derive from a woman in her fifties or sixties in good health and CMV-seropositive.

The chain is built from TRBV27 and TRBJ2-5; 7 positions match TRBD2. Germline-derived CDR1 and CDR2 are MNHEY and SMNVEV (reference sequence). CDR3 length: 14 residues. V was pared by 7 bases and J by 0 bases, with 5 bases of the junction left unmatched. The CDR3 DNA reads as TGTGCCAGCAAGGACGGGAGGTACCAAGAGACCCAGTACTTC. Translation gives CASKDGRYQETQYF.

This clone was seen a few times. V gene TRBV5-1 combines with J gene TRBJ2-7; a possible D gene is TRBD1 (5 bases). Germline loops: CDR1 SGHRS, CDR2 YFSETQ. There are 13 residues in the CDR3. V was trimmed by 7 bases and J by 7 bases, leaving 18 bases between them. CDR3 region: CASYGHAPWEQYF. The CDR3 DNA is TGCGCCAGCTATGGACATGCCCCCTGGGAGCAGTACTTC.

V gene TRBV5-4 combines with J gene TRBJ1-2; tentative D call: TRBD1 (5 bases). Trimming pared 4 bases from V and 4 bases from J, leaving 14 bases between. This CDR3 spans 14 amino acids. CDR1 and CDR2 (germline): SGHNT, YYREEE (reference sequence). CDR3 nucleotides: TGTGCCAGCAGCCCGGGGGAGGGCCTCTATGGCTACACCTTC. Translating gives CASSPGEGLYGYTF.

This clone was picked up a small number of times. The rearrangement joins TRBV7-8 to TRBJ2-3; D is perhaps TRBD2 (5 bases). This CDR3 contains 17 residues. Deletions cut 4 bases from V and 3 bases from J, with 20 bases between. The germline gives CDR1 SGHVS, CDR2 FQNEAQ. The CDR3 reads CASSSEPVGVGTDTQYF. The CDR3 DNA follows: TGTGCCAGCAGCTCCGAACCGGTCGGGGTCGGGACAGATACGCAGTATTTT.

The V and J genes are TRBV19 and TRBJ1-2; 11 nucleotides line up with TRBD1. The CDR3 covers 14 residues. Germline V gene sequence: CDR1 LNHDA, CDR2 SQIVND (reference sequence). With V trimmed by 8 bases and J by 2 bases, 4 bases remained unmatched. CDR3 sequence (DNA): TGTGCCAGTGGACGGGACAGGGGGAACTATGGCTACACCTTC. As protein: CASGRDRGNYGYTF.

V and J are TRBV9 and TRBJ1-3, with D possibly matching TRBD1 (5 bases). Germline V gene sequence: CDR1 SGDLS, CDR2 YYNGEE. Trimming left V 3 bases short and J 3 bases short, with 13 bases between. The CDR3 has 15 residues. The chain's CDR3 is CASSGPGTYGNTIYF. The CDR3 DNA sequence: TGTGCCAGCAGCGGTCCCGGGACTTATGGAAACACCATATATTTT.

The CDR3 DNA reads TGCAGCGTTGAAAAGGAGAAAAACATTCAGTACTTC. Protein product: CSVEKEKNIQYF. V gene TRBV29-1 combines with J gene TRBJ2-4; D ambiguous. The CDR3 consists of 12 residues. Germline assignment: CDR1 SQVTM and CDR2 ANQGSEA. V lost 2 bases and J 4 bases, leaving 6 bases between the germline ends.

The chain joins TRBV7-2 to TRBJ1-2; D call uncertain. The germline gives CDR1 SGHTA, CDR2 FQGNSA. V was trimmed by 1 base and J by 4 bases, leaving 7 bases between them. CDR3 length: 13 residues. The CDR3 nucleotides read TGTGCCAGCAGCTTAGTCCAATCCTATGGCTACACCTTC. Its translation: CASSLVQSYGYTF. The variable domain in full, with the rest retrieved from reference TRBV7-2 and TRBJ1-2, is GAGVSQSPSNKVTEKGKDVELRCDPISGHTALYWYRQSLGQGLEFLIYFQGNSAPDKSGLPSDRFSAERTGGSVSTLTIQRTQQEDSAVYLCASSLVQSYGYTFGSGTRLTVV.

This clone has only one observation. The chain recombines TRBV2 with TRBJ1-5, with 7 positions matching TRBD1. V was clipped by 6 bases and J by 3 bases; unmatched bases: 5. The CDR3 is made up of 14 amino acids. CDR1 and CDR2 (germline): SNHLY, FYNNEI. CDR3 sequence reads: CASRDRVINQPQHF. The CDR3 DNA is TGTGCCAGCAGAGACAGGGTTATCAATCAGCCCCAGCATTTT.

The V call is TRBV18, the J call TRBJ1-5, with TRBD1 matching 8 bases. The CDR3 covers 19 residues. CDR1 is KGHSH, CDR2 LQKENI, per germline. Trimming took 1 base from V and 0 from J; bases not matched to a gene: 11. The CDR3 DNA reads TGTGCCAGCTCACCACGTGGGGACAGGCCCTCGTATAGCAATCAGCCCCAGCATTTT. The encoded protein is CASSPRGDRPSYSNQPQHF.

The chain has TRBV2 and TRBJ2-1; 12 bases are shared with TRBD2. Trimming took 6 bases from V and 9 from J; bases not matched to a gene: 9. The CDR3 extends over 15 amino acids. Germline V gene data show CDR1 as SNHLY and CDR2 as FYNNEI. CDR3 sequence reads: CASRGPSGGAFEQFF. The CDR3 bases are TGTGCCAGCAGGGGCCCTAGCGGGGGGGCCTTTGAGCAGTTCTTC. Full variable domain (remainder filled in from reference TRBV2 and TRBJ2-1): EPEVTQTPSHQVTQMGQEVILRCVPISNHLYFYWYRQILGQKVEFLVSFYNNEISEKSEIFDDQFSVERPDGSNFTLKIRSTKLEDSAMYFCASRGPSGGAFEQFFGPGTRLTVL.

The rearrangement uses TRBV5-1 and TRBJ2-3; TRBD2 aligns across 9 bases. V lost 2 bases, J lost 3 bases, and 1 base stayed unmatched. Looked up from germline, CDR1 is SGHRS and CDR2 is YFSETQ. The CDR3 loop spans 14 amino acids. This chain's CDR3 is CASSFTSGTDTQYF. CDR3 DNA sequence: TGCGCCAGCAGCTTTACTAGCGGGACAGATACGCAGTATTTT.